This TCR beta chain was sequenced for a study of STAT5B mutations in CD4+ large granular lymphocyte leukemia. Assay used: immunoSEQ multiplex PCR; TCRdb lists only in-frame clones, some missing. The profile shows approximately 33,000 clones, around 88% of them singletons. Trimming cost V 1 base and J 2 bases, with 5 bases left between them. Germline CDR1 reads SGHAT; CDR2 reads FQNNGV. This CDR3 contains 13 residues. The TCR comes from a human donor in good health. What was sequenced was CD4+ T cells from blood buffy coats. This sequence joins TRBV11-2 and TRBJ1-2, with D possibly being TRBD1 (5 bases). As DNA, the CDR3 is TGTGCCAGCAGCTTAGGACAGAACTATGGCTACACCTTC. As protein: CASSLGQNYGYTF.